This T cell receptor beta chain was identified during a study of shared clonotypes between healthy human individuals. Produced via immunoSEQ multiplex PCR; TCRdb's table is partial and in-frame only. The data show about 2.1 million clones, just under 95% seen once. CD45RO-negative, CCR7-positively selected cells formed the naive CD8 fraction, excluding terminally differentiated effector memory CD45RA+ cells. The CDR3 is made up of 16 amino acids. Per the germline V gene, CDR1 is SGHVS and CDR2 is FNYEAQ. V was shortened by 0 bases and J by 0 bases, with 9 bases between the two germline ends. This chain uses TRBV7-6 with TRBJ2-1, with unresolved D. This clonotype was obtained from a man between 18 and 29 years old in good health. Some clones in this sample may be carry-over from other donors' samples. Material: naive CD8+ T cells from PBMCs. CDR3 in DNA: TGTGCCAGCAGCTTAGCTACCCAGAGCTCCTACAATGAGCAGTTCTTC. Protein product: CASSLATQSSYNEQFF.